The 9 T cell receptor beta chains below come from one sample, sequenced in a study of T cells in localized non-small cell lung cancer (dated by TCRdb to the early 2020s). The library was produced with the immunoSEQ multiplex PCR assay. TCRdb limited this immuneACCESS table to in-frame rearrangements with V and J called. A share of clones is missing; checked studies link under half to unresolved V genes, and the rest is unexplained. In this sample the table shows under 150,000 clones, more than 70% of which occur a single time. The ten largest clones take up approximately 1.5% of the sample. The sequenced sample was peripheral blood, obtained before any cancer treatment. The receptors were gathered from an older female donor with stage I lung adenocarcinoma.

The J gene is TRBJ2-7, the V gene TRBV30, with D unclear. V lost 4 bases and J 4 bases, leaving 11 bases between the germline ends. CDR1 and CDR2 from the germline V gene are GTSNPN and SVGIG (reference sequence). The CDR3 consists of 12 residues. CDR3 protein: CAWNSQEYEQYF. Written as DNA, the CDR3 is TGTGCCTGGAATAGTCAAGAGTACGAGCAGTACTTC.

This chain connects TRBV6-5 to TRBJ2-5; D unresolved. CDR1 and CDR2 from the germline V gene are MNHEY and SVGAGI. The length of the CDR3 is 14 residues. With 0 bases removed from V and 0 bases from J, the gap between germline ends came to 5 bases. The CDR3 loop is CASSYSPYQETQYF. CDR3 DNA sequence: TGTGCCAGCAGTTACTCGCCGTACCAAGAGACCCAGTACTTC.

V usage is TRBV11-2 and J usage is TRBJ2-3, with D unresolved. The CDR3 contains 14 residues. V was trimmed by 1 base and J by 2 bases, leaving 7 bases between them. CDR1 SGHAT and CDR2 FQNNGV come from the germline V gene. CDR3 loop: CASSLARPTDTQYF. DNA of the CDR3: TGTGCCAGCAGCTTAGCCCGACCCACAGATACGCAGTATTTT. Together with reference TRBV11-2 and TRBJ2-3, the CDR3 gives the full variable domain: EAGVAQSPRYKIIEKRQSVAFWCNPISGHATLYWYQQILGQGPKLLIQFQNNGVVDDSQLPKDRFSAERLKGVDSTLKIQPAKLEDSAVYLCASSLARPTDTQYFGPGTRLTVL.

The rearrangement joins TRBV10-3 to TRBJ2-6; TRBD1 matches 9 bases. With V trimmed by 2 bases and J by 1 base, 18 bases remained unmatched. Germline-derived CDR1 and CDR2 are ENHRY and SYGVKD. This CDR3 contains 22 residues. The CDR3 loop reads CAISERSRSNGTGLSGANVLTF. The CDR3 DNA follows: TGTGCCATCAGTGAGCGATCCCGTTCGAACGGGACAGGGTTGTCTGGGGCCAACGTCCTGACTTTC.

The chain joins TRBV25-1 to TRBJ2-1; D perhaps matches TRBD1 (6 bases). Per the germline V gene, CDR1 is MGHDK and CDR2 is SYGVNS. CDR3 length equals 14 residues. V lost 6 bases and J lost 6, with 15 bases in between. CDR3 coding DNA: TGTGCCAGCAGCCCGGGACACTCCCCCAATGAGCAGTTCTTC. As protein: CASSPGHSPNEQFF.

The V and J genes are TRBV18 and TRBJ2-3; D not resolved. CDR1 is KGHSH and CDR2 is LQKENI in the germline V gene. The CDR3 loop spans 14 amino acids. V lost 6 bases to trimming and J lost 2 bases, with 12 bases between them. The CDR3, as DNA: TGTGCCAGCTCGGGGTTAGGGTTCACAGATACGCAGTATTTT. Amino acid sequence: CASSGLGFTDTQYF.

This sequence joins TRBV15 and TRBJ1-2, with D tentatively TRBD1 (6 bases). Deletions cut 0 bases from V and 2 bases from J, with 10 bases between. The CDR3 spans 15 residues. CDR1 is LNHNV, CDR2 YYDKDF, per germline (reference sequence). The CDR3 reads CATSRELQGNYGYTF. The DNA of the CDR3 is TGTGCCACCAGCAGAGAGTTACAGGGAAACTATGGCTACACCTTC.

The CDR3 loop is CASSVDGGKETQYF. CDR3 nucleotides: TGTGCCAGCAGCGTAGATGGGGGGAAAGAGACCCAGTACTTC. This chain joins TRBV9 and TRBJ2-5; a possible D gene is TRBD2 (6 bases). Germline lookup yields CDR1 SGDLS and CDR2 YYNGEE. V lost 0 bases to trimming and J lost 3 bases, with 9 bases between them. The CDR3 runs to 14 residues.

The CDR3 region has the DNA TGTGCCAGTTCAGACGGAAATCAGCCCCAGCATTTT. It is translated as CASSDGNQPQHF. V gene TRBV19 combines with J gene TRBJ1-5; D unclear. The CDR3 has 12 amino acids. Germline CDR1 reads LNHDA; CDR2 reads SQIVND (reference sequence). V lost 8 bases and J lost 4, with 9 bases in between.